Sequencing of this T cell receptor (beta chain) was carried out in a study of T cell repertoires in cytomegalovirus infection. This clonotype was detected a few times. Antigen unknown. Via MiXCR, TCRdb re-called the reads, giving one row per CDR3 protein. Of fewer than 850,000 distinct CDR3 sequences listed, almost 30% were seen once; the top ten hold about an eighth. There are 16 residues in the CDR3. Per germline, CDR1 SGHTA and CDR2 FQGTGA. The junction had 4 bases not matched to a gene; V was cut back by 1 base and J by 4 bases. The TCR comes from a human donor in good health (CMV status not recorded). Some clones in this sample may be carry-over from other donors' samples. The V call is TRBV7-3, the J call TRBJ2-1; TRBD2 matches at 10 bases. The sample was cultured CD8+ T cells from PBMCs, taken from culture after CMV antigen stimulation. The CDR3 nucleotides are TGTGCCAGCAGCTTAAGAGCGGGGGGGCCATACAATGAGCAGTTCTTC. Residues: CASSLRAGGPYNEQFF. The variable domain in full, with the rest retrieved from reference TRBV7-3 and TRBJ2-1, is GAGVSQTPSNKVTEKGKYVELRCDPISGHTALYWYRQSLGQGPEFLIYFQGTGAADDSGLPNDRFFAVRPEGSVSTLKIQRTERGDSAVYLCASSLRAGGPYNEQFFGPGTRLTVL.